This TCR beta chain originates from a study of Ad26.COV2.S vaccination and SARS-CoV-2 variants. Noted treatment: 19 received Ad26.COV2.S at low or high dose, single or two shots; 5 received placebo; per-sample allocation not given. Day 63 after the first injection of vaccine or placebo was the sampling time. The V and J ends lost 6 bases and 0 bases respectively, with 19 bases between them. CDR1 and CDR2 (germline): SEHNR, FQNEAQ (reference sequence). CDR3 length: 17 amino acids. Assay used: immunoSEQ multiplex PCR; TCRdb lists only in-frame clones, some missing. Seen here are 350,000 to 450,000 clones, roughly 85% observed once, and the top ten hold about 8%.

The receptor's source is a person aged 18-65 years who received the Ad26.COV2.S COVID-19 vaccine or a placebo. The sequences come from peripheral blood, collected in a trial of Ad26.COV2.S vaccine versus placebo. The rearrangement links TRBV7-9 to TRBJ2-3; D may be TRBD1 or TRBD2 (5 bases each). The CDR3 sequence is CASSVGKGTPSTDTQYF. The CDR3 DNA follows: TGTGCCAGCAGTGTCGGGAAGGGGACGCCCAGCACAGATACGCAGTATTTT.